One T cell receptor (beta chain) is described in this entry. This clone was recorded only once. Its recognized antigen is unknown. Within one base of it there is no much larger clone, and no base qualities were kept. Germline trimming amounts to 6 bases on V and 10 bases on J, with 15 as the count of junction bases outside the gene matches. The germline V gene (reference sequence) specifies MNHEY as CDR1 and SMNVEV as CDR2. From the cysteine up to the phenylalanine, the CDR3 has a length of 16 residues. Only the CDR3 DNA stays, 48 bases, in frame from base 1. This specimen comes from a study of cytomegalovirus exposure and HLA in healthy donors (dated 2017 in TCRdb). Turning to the overall study: In an earlier analysis of approximately 500 of the donors, approximately 300 Gb of sequence data and 95 million to 130 million unique TCR beta sequences from about 180 million T cells were reported. Roughly 300 gigabases of sequencing data and 70 million to 100 million unique TCR sequences made up an early release that covered nearly 650 HLA-typed donors. Of the roughly 410 genotyped donors, 65% to 90% were placed in the genetic ancestry cluster associated with self-reported Caucasian donors. The aim of the study was to test whether cataloging public T cell receptors could identify signatures of past pathogen exposure. Using immunosequencing, the study profiled T cell repertoires from 500 to 800 subjects and related those repertoires to cytomegalovirus serostatus. A separate validation cohort of over a hundred different subjects was used in addition to the approximately 610-subject first cohort. High-throughput TCR immunosequencing, statistical association of individual TCRs with disease status, and machine learning were combined to predict cytomegalovirus infection status. A later analysis re-analyzed previously published TCR beta repertoires from approximately 670 donors and added high-resolution HLA genotyping to study TCR occurrence patterns. In the later analysis, no new phenotypic data were used to find candidate immune exposures; instead, reliance was placed on TCR beta sequences and their occurrence across donors. An earlier analysis of 587 of the donors applied high-throughput TCR beta sequencing to assess whether each TCR beta V gene segment acted as functional or pseudogenic. Donor age, sex, ethnicity and CMV serostatus were compiled together with the repertoire data. Genome-wide SNP genotypes for about 65% of the 666 donors were used in a later genetic analysis, which treated that subset as a discovery cohort. Every discovery cohort repertoire had been produced on one sequencing platform. HLA typing covered class I and class II loci at four-digit resolution. The number of typed donors differed by locus: about 620-640 for A, B, C, DRB1 and DQB1; 522 for DQA1; around 580 for DPA1; and 400 to 480 for DPB1. About five DR-DQ haplotypes were handled as single units for association and clustering because linkage in the cohort was strong. On average, 235,054 unique TCR beta nucleotide sequences were sequenced per donor among some 430 genotyped donors of the cohort, with roughly 20% of those sequences being non-productive.

Library method: the immunoSEQ multiplex PCR assay. A mixture of 60 forward primers for TCR Vbeta segments and 13 reverse primers for TCR Jbeta segments was used in the multiplex PCR. Amplification of the CDR3 region of rearranged TCR beta genes was performed with a multiplex PCR assay on genomic DNA. The Illumina HiSeq System was used to sequence the amplified TCR beta libraries as 87-base-pair reads. The authors' analysis ran thus. In a later analysis, some 80 million unique TCR beta chains were counted across the roughly 700 repertoires, and roughly 10 million of these chains were shared by at least two donors. A nearest-neighbor algorithm error-corrected the raw reads and collapsed the reads into unique sequences, merging closely related sequences to remove PCR and sequencing errors. To assign V, D and J gene segments, CDR3 sequences were aligned to IMGT reference sequences. For a sequence to be retained, at least a six-nucleotide match to both a V gene segment and a J gene segment was required. Rearrangements were classified as productive when the CDR3 lacked stop codons and remained in frame with V and J, and all other rearrangements were classified as non-productive. CDR3 was defined according to IMGT convention as the region running from the second conserved V-encoded cysteine to the conserved J-encoded phenylalanine. The earlier analysis of about 620 of the donors excluded sequences that lacked an unambiguous match to a single V gene segment. An earlier analysis of fewer than 750 of the donors called V segments functional above 56.7% productive rearrangements and segregating when the between-donor standard deviation exceeded 5%. To diagnose cytomegalovirus status from the catalog of TCR beta chain sequences, a statistical classification framework was built. V and J gene assignment, in a later analysis, came from comparing TCR nucleotide sequences with IMGT/GENE-DB human TR gene sequences. Using the TCRdist pipeline, a later analysis assigned CDR3 sequences along with most-parsimonious VDJ recombination scenarios. In a later analysis, each TCR beta chain was defined by its CDR3 amino acid sequence together with its V-gene family, and reads without a unique V-gene family were excluded. In a later analysis, around 600 highly shared, low-generation-probability nucleotide sequences were removed to address suspected cross-contamination and a sequencing artifact. In a later analysis, a clonal expansion index for each public chain was calculated from normalized within-repertoire ranks of inferred template counts. Generation probabilities in a later analysis came from a VDJ recombination model fitted to out-of-frame rearrangements, and those results were checked against IGoR. Hypergeometric tests were used in a later analysis to score TCR-TCR, TCR-HLA and TCR-CMV co-occurrence, with a repertoire-size bias correction applied to the TCR pairs. False discovery rates were estimated in a later analysis by permuting HLA or CMV assignments 20 times. In a later analysis, co-occurring TCRs were grouped with DBSCAN, and TCRdist sequence similarity was added when clustering was performed within HLA-allele-positive subsets. For co-occurrence clustering, repertoires with fewer than 30,000 or more than 120,000 public chains were excluded, along with roughly 5 repertoires with anomalous nucleotide sharing. TCRdb limited this immuneACCESS table to in-frame rearrangements with V and J called. A share of clones is missing; checked studies link under half to unresolved V genes, and the rest is unexplained. V, J and clone size reflect that table, while D and trimming were determined from the DNA. The sample data list under 200,000 clones, and approximately 67% of these were observed just once. The biggest ten clones account for approximately 4.5% of the sample.

The cohort was made up of about 610 healthy bone marrow donors. At the time of sampling, every cohort member was nominally healthy, though immune exposures that went unrecorded were likely present. The donor tested CMV seropositive, placing the donor among the 289 seropositive members of the cohort. Each donor provided a peripheral blood sample, and peripheral blood mononuclear cells were used for TCR beta sequencing. The Qiagen DNeasy Blood Extraction Kit was used to extract genomic DNA from the blood cell samples. Overall study outcomes, separate from this receptor: Compared with the roughly 720-donor mean, donors in an Asian-associated ancestry cluster had fewer N-insertions in productive TCRs, according to a later genetic analysis. In a later genetic analysis, a missense DCLRE1C variant was associated with V-gene and J-gene trimming of TCR beta chains, and the association was replicated in an independent cohort. The earlier analysis of fewer than 750 of the donors excluded about 16 rarely observed V segments, including chromosome 9 orphons, because counts were too low. The study gave a list of more than 150 TCR beta chains associated with cytomegalovirus. A later analysis associated about 17,000 TCR beta sequences with specific HLA alleles at a false discovery rate of 0.05. A cluster of highly shared sequence variants was judged likely to represent a technical artifact of the sequencing pipeline. In this cohort, only TCR beta chains were sequenced, and detectable features were limited by the absence of alpha or paired-chain data. Some IMGT-functional V segments, including TRBV6-2 and TRBV6-3, could not be distinguished by the 87-base-pair reads and were therefore excluded. Most TCR sequences were seen in very few donors, while some public TCRs were found in many individuals. A later analysis found that TCR association rates varied across HLA loci, with DRB1 alleles showing the most associated TCRs and HLA-C alleles the fewest. In vitro tests confirmed that a few of the cytomegalovirus-associated TCR beta chains recognize cytomegalovirus antigens. Most CMV-associated TCR beta chains appeared to be HLA-restricted in a later analysis, and the HLA associations seemed to be driven largely by CMV exposure. HLA typing was unavailable for some donors at each locus, so association tests used only the typed subset. In a later analysis, HLA-associated TCR beta chains showed more clonal expansion and lower generation probabilities than non-associated chains that were equally common. A further reported finding was that TCR beta sequences accurately predicted the HLA-A and HLA-B alleles for most subjects in the first cohort. In an earlier analysis of approximately 590 of the donors, most TCR beta V segments appeared in productive rearrangements about 87% or about 30% of the time, broadly matching IMGT annotations. Roughly uniform sequencing depth across donors was assumed in presence/absence analyses, although this assumption may not hold. The classifier was reported to diagnose cytomegalovirus status with high specificity and sensitivity in both the original cohort and the validation cohort. It was suggested by the authors that the approach could potentially be generalized to other disease states and immunological phenotypes. The only immune exposure information available for the cohort was CMV serostatus. Strong co-occurrence of HLA alleles, especially DR and DQ, made assigning TCR associations to individual alleles difficult. Correlated functional status among segregating V segments might be attributable to linkage disequilibrium, but an unknown experimental factor could not be ruled out. A later analysis reported that several top co-occurrence clusters appeared linked to parvovirus B19, influenza, CMV and Epstein-Barr virus.

The sequencing sample was made of PBMCs. This clonotype originated in a woman aged 18 to 35 in good health and CMV-seropositive. Rearrangement joined TRBV27 to TRBJ1-6, with TRBD1 matching 7 junction bases. CDR3 protein: CASRWATGSIDSPLHF. DNA sequence: TGTGCCAGCAGATGGGCGACAGGGAGTATCGACTCACCCCTCCACTTT.